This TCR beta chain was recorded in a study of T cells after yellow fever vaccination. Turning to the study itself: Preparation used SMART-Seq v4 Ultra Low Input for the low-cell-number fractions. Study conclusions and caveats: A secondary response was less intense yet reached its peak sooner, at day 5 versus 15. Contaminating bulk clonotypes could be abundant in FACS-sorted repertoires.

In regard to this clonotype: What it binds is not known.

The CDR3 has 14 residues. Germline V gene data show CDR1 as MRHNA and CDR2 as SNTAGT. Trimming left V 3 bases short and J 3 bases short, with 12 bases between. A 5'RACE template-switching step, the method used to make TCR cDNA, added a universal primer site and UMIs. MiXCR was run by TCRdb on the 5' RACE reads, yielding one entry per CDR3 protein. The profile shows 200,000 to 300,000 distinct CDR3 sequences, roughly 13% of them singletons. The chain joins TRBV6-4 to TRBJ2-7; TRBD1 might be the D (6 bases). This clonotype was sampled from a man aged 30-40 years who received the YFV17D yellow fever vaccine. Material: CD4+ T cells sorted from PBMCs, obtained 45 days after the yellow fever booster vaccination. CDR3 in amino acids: CASSEGPGDYEQYF. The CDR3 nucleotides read TGTGCCAGCAGTGAAGGCCCAGGGGACTACGAGCAGTACTTC.